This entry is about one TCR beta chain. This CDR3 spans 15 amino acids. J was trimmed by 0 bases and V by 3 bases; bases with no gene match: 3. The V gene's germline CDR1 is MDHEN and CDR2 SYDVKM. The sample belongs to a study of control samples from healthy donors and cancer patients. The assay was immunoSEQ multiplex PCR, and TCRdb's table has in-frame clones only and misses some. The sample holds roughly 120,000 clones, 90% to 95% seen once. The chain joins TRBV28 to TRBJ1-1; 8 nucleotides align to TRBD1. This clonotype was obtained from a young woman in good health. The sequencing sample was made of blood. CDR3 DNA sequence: TGTGCCAGCAGTTTCCAGGGGGCTCTGAACACTGAAGCTTTCTTT. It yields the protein CASSFQGALNTEAFF.